What follows are 3 T cell receptor beta chains derived from one specimen sequenced in a study of blood T cell repertoires in COVID-19. TCRdb's table, derived via immunoSEQ multiplex PCR, lists solely in-frame clones and lacks some. The profile shows approximately 120,000 clones, approximately 74% of them singletons. Source material: peripheral blood. These TCRs come from a man older than 75 with COVID-19, enrolled during active disease.

This chain links TRBV5-1 with TRBJ2-2; TRBD1 aligns across 8 bases. V gave up 4 bases and J gave up 2 bases; unmatched junction bases: 10. The length of the CDR3 is 17 residues. Per the germline V gene, CDR1 is SGHRS and CDR2 is YFSETQ. The CDR3 DNA is TGCGCCAGCAGCGCGACAGGGGTCCGACTCAACACCGGGGAGCTGTTTTTT. It translates to CASSATGVRLNTGELFF.

The rearrangement joins TRBV7-9 to TRBJ2-1, with D possibly being TRBD2 (6 bases). The CDR3 sequence is 12 residues long. V shed 5 bases and J shed 13 bases, with 15 bases lying between them. The germline gives CDR1 SEHNR, CDR2 FQNEAQ (reference sequence). CDR3 in amino acids: CASSRMTRNQFF. In nucleotides, the CDR3 is TGTGCCAGCAGCCGAATGACTAGAAATCAGTTCTTC.

This clone was observed at least ten times. The gene calls are TRBV3-1 (or the pseudogene TRBV3-2) and TRBJ2-1, with D tentatively TRBD2 (5 bases). There are 15 residues in the CDR3. Deletions cut 3 bases from V and 0 bases from J, with 9 bases between. Germline V CDR1 and CDR2: LGHDT, YNNKEL (reference sequence). The CDR3 loop is CASSQDSGSYNEQFF. The CDR3 nucleotides are TGTGCCAGCAGCCAGGACTCTGGCTCCTACAATGAGCAGTTCTTC.